This T cell receptor beta chain originates from a study of CD8+ T cells in alopecia areata. Overall study: Treated patients were given oral tofacitinib, which was dosed at 5 to 10 mg twice daily. Tofacitinib ran for 6 to 18 months before 6 months off drug.

V trimming: 4 bases; J trimming: 2 bases; junction bases outside the gene matches: 10. The V gene's germline CDR1 is GTSNPN and CDR2 SVGIG (reference sequence). This CDR3 is 15 amino acids long. Stated treatment: oral pan-JAK inhibitor, 5-10 mg twice daily. cDNA reverse transcribed from extracted RNA served as the sequencing template. Clones were read by immunoSEQ multiplex PCR, and TCRdb kept only the in-frame ones, dropping some. The repertoire holds under 350,000 clones, with 55% to 70% as singletons. The J gene is TRBJ2-7, the V gene TRBV30, with TRBD2 matching over 8 bases. The source was CD4+ T cells sorted from blood, collected at week 24, from a patient treated with tofacitinib. The sequence was obtained from a human donor with alopecia areata. CDR3 loop: CAWKVTGGSPYEQYF. CDR3 nucleotide sequence: TGTGCCTGGAAAGTAACGGGGGGGTCTCCCTACGAGCAGTACTTC.